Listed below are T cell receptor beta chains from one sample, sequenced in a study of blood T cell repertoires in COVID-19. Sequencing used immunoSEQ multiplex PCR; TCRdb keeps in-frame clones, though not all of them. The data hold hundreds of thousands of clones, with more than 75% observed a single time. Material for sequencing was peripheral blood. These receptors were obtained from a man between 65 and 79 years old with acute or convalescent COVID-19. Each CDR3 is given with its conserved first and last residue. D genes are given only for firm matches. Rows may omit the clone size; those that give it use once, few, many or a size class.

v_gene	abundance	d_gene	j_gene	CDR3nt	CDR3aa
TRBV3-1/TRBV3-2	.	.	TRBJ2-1	TGTGCCAGCAGCCCGGAGGCGGGACGGGGGGCATGGAATGAGCAGTTCTTC	CASSPEAGRGAWNEQFF
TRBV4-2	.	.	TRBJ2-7	TGTGCCAGCAGCCAAGATTTCACATCCTACGAGCAGTACTTC	CASSQDFTSYEQYF
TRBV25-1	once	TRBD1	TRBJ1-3	TGTGCCAGCAGGGGACAGGGAAATGGAAACACCATATATTTT	CASRGQGNGNTIYF
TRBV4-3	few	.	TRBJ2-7	TGCGCCAGCAGCCAAGGAGACCCTAGCAGCACCTACGAGCAGTACTTC	CASSQGDPSSTYEQYF
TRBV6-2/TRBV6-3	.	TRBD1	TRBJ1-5	TGTGCCAGCACCCCCGGTTCCAGGGGGGACCAGCCCCAGCATTTT	CASTPGSRGDQPQHF
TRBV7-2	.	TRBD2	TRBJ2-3	TGTGCCAGCAGCTCAGGACTAGCGGGGATGACAGATACGCAGTATTTT	CASSSGLAGMTDTQYF
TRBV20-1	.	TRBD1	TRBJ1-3	TGCAGTGCTAGTAGACAGGGCTCTGGAAACACCATATATTTT	CSASRQGSGNTIYF
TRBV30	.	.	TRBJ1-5	TGTGCCTGGAGTGTAGGAGGAAATAGCAATCAGCCCCAGCATTTT	CAWSVGGNSNQPQHF
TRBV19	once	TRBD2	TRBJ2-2	TGTGCCAGTAGTGGACTAGCGGGAGGGCCCGGCGGGGAGCTGTTTTTT	CASSGLAGGPGGELFF
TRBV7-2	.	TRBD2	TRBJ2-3	TGTGCCAGCAGCTTATTGGCGGCGGGGGAAACGCAGTATTTT	CASSLLAAGETQYF
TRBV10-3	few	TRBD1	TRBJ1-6	TGTGCCATAACAGGACAGGTTAATTCACCCCTCCACTTT	CAITGQVNSPLHF
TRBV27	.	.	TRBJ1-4	TGTGCCAGCAGTTTATCAGTTGGGGGCGTAGGGGAAAAACTGTTTTTT	CASSLSVGGVGEKLFF
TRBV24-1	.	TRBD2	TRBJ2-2	TGTGCCACCAGTGATTTCCCACGGCGGGGGGGCCCGCCGAACACCGGGGAGCTGTTTTTT	CATSDFPRRGGPPNTGELFF
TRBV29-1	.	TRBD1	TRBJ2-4	TGCAGCGTTAGACAGGGGGCGTCCAAAAACATTCAGTACTTC	CSVRQGASKNIQYF
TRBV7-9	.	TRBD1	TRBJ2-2	TGTGCCAGCAGCCCCAGACAGGGGATGGTACCCGGGGAGCTGTTTTTT	CASSPRQGMVPGELFF
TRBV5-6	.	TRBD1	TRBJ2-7	TGTGCCAGCAGCGTCTCGGGACAGGGGGCAAAGTACTCCTACGAGCAGTACTTC	CASSVSGQGAKYSYEQYF
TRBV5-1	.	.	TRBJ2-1	TGCGCCAGCAGCTTGGCCGGAGTTGAGCAGTTCTTC	CASSLAGVEQFF
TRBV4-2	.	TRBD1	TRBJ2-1	TGTGCCAGCAGCCAAGATGACTTACAGGGGAATGAGCAGTTCTTC	CASSQDDLQGNEQFF
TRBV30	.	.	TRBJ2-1	TGTGCCTGGAGAATAGGGACTGACAATGAGCAGTTCTTC	CAWRIGTDNEQFF
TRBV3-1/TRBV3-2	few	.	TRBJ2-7	TGTGCCAGCAGCCGCCGGAGCACCTACGAGCAGTACTTC	CASSRRSTYEQYF
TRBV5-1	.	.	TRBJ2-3	TGCGCCAGCAGCGTGGGAGGAAAAGCAGATACGCAGTATTTT	CASSVGGKADTQYF
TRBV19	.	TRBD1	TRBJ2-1	TGTGCCAGTAGTATAGATTTTCGACAGGGAATTACAACGGGTGAGCAGTTCTTC	CASSIDFRQGITTGEQFF
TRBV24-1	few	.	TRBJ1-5	TGTGCCACCAGTGGACACGGACTTAATCAGCCCCAGCATTTT	CATSGHGLNQPQHF
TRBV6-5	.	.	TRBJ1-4	TGTGCCAGCACTACAGGGCAAAAAGAAAAACTGTTTTTT	CASTTGQKEKLFF
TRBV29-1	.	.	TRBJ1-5	TGCAGCGCCCTTGGGGGGGGCAATCAGCCCCAGCATTTT	CSALGGGNQPQHF
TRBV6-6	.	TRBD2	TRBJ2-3	TGTGCCAGCAGTCCCCAACGGGGGGGCCCAGATACGCAGTATTTT	CASSPQRGGPDTQYF
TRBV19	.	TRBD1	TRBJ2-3	TGTGCCAGTAGTAGACAGGGTTCAGATACGCAGTATTTT	CASSRQGSDTQYF
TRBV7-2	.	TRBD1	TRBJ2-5	TGTGCCAGCAGCGCAACGGGGACAGGTCGCGGGACCCAGTACTTC	CASSATGTGRGTQYF
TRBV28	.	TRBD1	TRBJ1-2	TGTGCCAGCACCCGAACAGGGGGCGCCTGGGGTGGCTACACCTTC	CASTRTGGAWGGYTF
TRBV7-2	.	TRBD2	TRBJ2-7	TGTGCCAGCGTAATAGCGGGAGGGTACGAGCAGTACTTC	CASVIAGGYEQYF
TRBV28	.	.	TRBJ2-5	TGTGCCAGCAGTTTTTTCCCTACAGGAGAGACCCAGTACTTC	CASSFFPTGETQYF
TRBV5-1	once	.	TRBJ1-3	TGCGCCAGCAGCTTGGTGGCAGGGGATCGCTCTGGAAACACCATATATTTT	CASSLVAGDRSGNTIYF
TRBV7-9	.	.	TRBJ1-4	TGTGCCAGCAGCTCGCAGGATATTTCTTCGACTAATGAAAAACTGTTTTTT	CASSSQDISSTNEKLFF
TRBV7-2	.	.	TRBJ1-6	TGTGCCAGCAGCTTACCAGGGAGGAGTTCACCCCTCCACTTT	CASSLPGRSSPLHF
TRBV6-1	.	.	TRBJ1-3	TGTGCCAGCAGTAAAGGCCCGCAGGTACCAGGAAACACCATATATTTT	CASSKGPQVPGNTIYF
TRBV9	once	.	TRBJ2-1	TGTGCCAGCAGCGTAGATATTCGGGGGAGTTACAATGAGCAGTTCTTC	CASSVDIRGSYNEQFF
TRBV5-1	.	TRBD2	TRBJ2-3	TGCGCCAGCAGCTACCAAAGGACTAGCGTAGATACGCAGTATTTT	CASSYQRTSVDTQYF
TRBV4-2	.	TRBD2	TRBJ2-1	TGTGCCAGCACCCCGGGTAGCGGGGAAAATGAGCAGTTCTTC	CASTPGSGENEQFF
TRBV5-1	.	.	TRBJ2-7	TGCGCCAGCAGTTTTCACGGTGACGAGCAGTACTTC	CASSFHGDEQYF
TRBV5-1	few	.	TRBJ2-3	TGCGCCAGCAGCTTGGGGCTAGCTTGGGGGGTAGATACGCAGTATTTT	CASSLGLAWGVDTQYF
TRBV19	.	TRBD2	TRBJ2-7	TGTGCCAGTAGTATAGGCCCCCTGCGCGGGGGACCGCCCTACGAGCAGTACTTC	CASSIGPLRGGPPYEQYF
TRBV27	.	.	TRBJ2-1	TGTGCCAGCAGTCCTCCACAGGAGAGAAATGAGCAGTTCTTC	CASSPPQERNEQFF
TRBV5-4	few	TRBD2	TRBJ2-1	TGTGCCAGCAGCTTGCGGGGGGGCCGTGGGAATGAGCAGTTCTTC	CASSLRGGRGNEQFF
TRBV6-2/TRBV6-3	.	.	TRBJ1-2	TGTGCCAGCAGTTCGCCCAGGACTGCTAACTATGGCTACACCTTC	CASSSPRTANYGYTF
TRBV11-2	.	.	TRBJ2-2	TGTGCCAGCAGCTTAGAACAGAACACCGGGGAGCTGTTTTTT	CASSLEQNTGELFF
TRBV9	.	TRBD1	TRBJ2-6	TGTGCCAGCAGCCCAAGGACAGGGATTGCTGGGGCCAACGTCCTGACTTTC	CASSPRTGIAGANVLTF
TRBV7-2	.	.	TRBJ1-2	TGTGCCAGCAGCTTAAGACGGGATAACTATGGCTACACCTTC	CASSLRRDNYGYTF
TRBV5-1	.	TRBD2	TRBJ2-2	TGCGCCAGCAGCCTAGCGGAGTCTGGGGAGCTGTTTTTT	CASSLAESGELFF
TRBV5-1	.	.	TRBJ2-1	TGCGCCAGCAGCTTGGATCGCGCGGGTGCCAATGAGCAGTTCTTC	CASSLDRAGANEQFF
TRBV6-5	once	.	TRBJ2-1	TGTGCCAGCAGTTACTGGGGGTCGGGGGCCTACAATGAGCAGTTCTTC	CASSYWGSGAYNEQFF
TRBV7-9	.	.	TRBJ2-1	TGTGCCAGCAGCTTAGCAGGGGGTGCTCCCGATGAGCAGTTCTTC	CASSLAGGAPDEQFF
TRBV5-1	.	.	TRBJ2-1	TGCGCCAGCAGCTTGTCAACCGGGTCCTACAATGAGCAGTTCTTC	CASSLSTGSYNEQFF
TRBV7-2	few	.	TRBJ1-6	TGTGCCAGCAGAAACGACCGCGGCGGCAATTCACCCCTCCACTTT	CASRNDRGGNSPLHF